The T cell receptor (beta chain) under discussion was sequenced for a study of OX40 agonist ivuxolimab in advanced cancers. Study information: A diagnosis of hepatocellular carcinoma, melanoma, renal cell or head and neck cancer was present in dose-escalation patients. Those enrolled were about 82% male, with a mean age of 60 years and ages from 23 to 79.

The sample holds a few counts of this clone. The data were produced by immunoSEQ multiplex PCR, yet TCRdb's version contains in-frame clones alone and is incomplete. This table has some 35,000 clones, less than 80% appearing once. Specimen: CD4+ or CD8+ T cells sorted from blood, collected in a trial of the OX40 agonist ivuxolimab. This receptor was obtained from an adult with an advanced solid tumor such as melanoma, head and neck, liver or kidney cancer.

The CDR3 protein is CASSLDGTQRWDTQYF. In nucleotides, the CDR3 is TGTGCCAGCAGCTTGGACGGGACACAACGATGGGATACGCAGTATTTT. V gene TRBV5-6 combines with J gene TRBJ2-3; possibly TRBD1 for D (6 bases). CDR3 length: 16 amino acids. Germline-derived CDR1 and CDR2 are SGHDT and YYEEEE. V lost 0 bases and J lost 6, with 17 bases in between. The entire variable domain, with the rest obtained from reference TRBV5-6 and TRBJ2-3, is as follows: DAGVTQSPTHLIKTRGQQVTLRCSPKSGHDTVSWYQQALGQGPQFIFQYYEEEERQRGNFPDRFSGHQFPNYSSELNVNALLLGDSALYLCASSLDGTQRWDTQYFGPGTRLTVL.